Listed here are 15 T cell receptor beta chains from one sample, sequenced in a study of cytomegalovirus exposure and HLA in healthy donors. Use of 60 Vbeta and 13 Jbeta primers characterized the PCR. Method: immunoSEQ multiplex PCR; TCRdb's copy keeps in-frame clones and lacks some. The sample has 140,000 to 150,000 clones; 78% are singletons. Sequenced: PBMCs. These receptors were taken from a man aged 35 to 55 in good health and CMV-seropositive.

The chain has TRBV2 and TRBJ2-3; D remains ambiguous. Between the trimmed V and J ends, which lost 2 bases and 7 bases, there was a span of 7 bases. This CDR3 is 12 amino acids long. Germline CDR1 is SNHLY and CDR2 is FYNNEI. The CDR3 sequence: CASSEQRNTQYF. In DNA form, the CDR3 reads TGTGCCAGCAGTGAACAGCGAAATACGCAGTATTTT.

This clone was counted a few times. J is TRBJ1-3 and V is TRBV2, with a weak D call TRBD1 (5 bases). The germline gives CDR1 SNHLY, CDR2 FYNNEI. The CDR3 is 15 residues long. The ends were cut back, 9 bases at V and 0 bases at J, with 15 bases in the middle. CDR3 in amino acids: CASSGTAHSGNTIYF. Here the CDR3 DNA reads TGTGCCAGTTCGGGGACTGCACACTCTGGAAACACCATATATTTT.

This clone showed up just a few times. The chain has TRBV5-8 and TRBJ1-1; 8 bases fit TRBD1. V lost 0 bases to trimming and J lost 3 bases; unmatched junction nucleotides: 4. The germline gives CDR1 SGHTS, CDR2 YDEGEE. This CDR3 spans 15 amino acids. Here the CDR3 reads CASSLARGPYTEAFF. CDR3 DNA: TGTGCCAGCAGCTTGGCCAGGGGGCCCTACACTGAAGCTTTCTTT.

This chain links TRBV7-8 with TRBJ2-1, with TRBD2 identical over 14 bases. CDR1 and CDR2 from the germline V gene are SGHVS and FQNEAQ. This CDR3 is 16 amino acids long. After removal of 4 bases from V and 8 bases from J, the junction contained 7 bases not matched to a gene. In DNA, the CDR3 is TGTGCCAGCAGCTCCCAGGGACTAGCGGGAGTTGATGAGCAGTTCTTC. It translates to CASSSQGLAGVDEQFF.

This clone was seen a handful of times. V usage is TRBV27 and J usage is TRBJ1-5; D is unclear. V shed 6 bases and J shed 0 bases, with 12 bases lying between them. Per germline, CDR1 MNHEY and CDR2 SMNVEV (reference sequence). The CDR3 is made up of 15 amino acids. DNA for the CDR3: TGTGCCAGCAGCCTAGGGAGCTATAGCAATCAGCCCCAGCATTTT. This codes for CASSLGSYSNQPQHF.

This chain uses TRBV10-3 with TRBJ1-5; 12 bases are shared with TRBD1. The J segment lost 0 bases and the V segment lost 6 bases, leaving 9 bases of the junction unmatched. The CDR3 sequence is 18 residues long. The germline CDR1 and CDR2 sequences are ENHRY and SYGVKD. CDR3: CAISPGQGAPNSNQPQHF. The CDR3 nucleotides read TGTGCCATCAGCCCGGGACAGGGGGCTCCCAATAGCAATCAGCCCCAGCATTTT.

The J gene is TRBJ2-1, the V gene TRBV4-1, with 8 bases lining up with TRBD2. Germline lookup yields CDR1 MGHRA and CDR2 YSYEKL. V trimming: 3 bases; J trimming: 7 bases; junction bases outside the gene matches: 14. The CDR3 extends over 17 amino acids. The CDR3 bases are TGCGCCAGCAGCCATGTTCTCCGCAGCGGGAGACTGAATGAGCAGTTCTTC. This codes for CASSHVLRSGRLNEQFF.

The rearrangement uses TRBV4-1 and TRBJ1-4, with a possible D match to TRBD1 (6 bases). The V gene lost 4 bases and the J gene lost 5 bases, with 14 bases spanning the gap. The CDR3 has 15 residues. Germline CDR1 MGHRA, CDR2 YSYEKL. CDR3 in DNA: TGCGCCAGCAGCCGGCAACAGGGAAGGAATGAAAAACTGTTTTTT. Its protein product is CASSRQQGRNEKLFF.

As DNA, the CDR3 is TGTGCCAGCTCACCCTCAAGAGGGGGCGACTATGGCTACACCTTC. Its protein is CASSPSRGGDYGYTF. This chain links TRBV18 with TRBJ1-2; 7 bases match TRBD1. The CDR3 is made up of 15 amino acids. The trim removed 3 bases at V and 3 bases at J, leaving 7 bases unmatched. Germline V gene lookup returns CDR1 KGHSH and CDR2 LQKENI.

The rearrangement links TRBV9 to TRBJ1-2; no clear D. Per the germline V gene, CDR1 is SGDLS and CDR2 is YYNGEE. Trimming took off 4 bases at V and 4 bases at J, with 8 bases between the two ends. The CDR3 has 12 residues. CDR3 nucleotides: TGTGCCAGCAGCCCGAGTCTCTATGGCTACACCTTC. Translation gives CASSPSLYGYTF.

This clone was detected only a few times. The J gene is TRBJ1-4, the V gene TRBV5-1; 9 bases match TRBD1. V was pared by 4 bases and J by 8 bases, with 12 bases of the junction left unmatched. CDR1 and CDR2 from the germline V gene are SGHRS and YFSETQ. This CDR3 comprises 16 residues. The CDR3 nucleotides are TGCGCCAGCAGCCCGGGGGGACAGGGCTTGGCGGAAAAACTGTTTTTT. Its protein is CASSPGGQGLAEKLFF.

This clone was counted only a few times. The chain carries TRBV19 and TRBJ2-1; 7 bases map to TRBD1. Germline V lookup: CDR1 LNHDA, CDR2 SQIVND (reference sequence). V lost 5 bases and J lost 8; bases outside the gene matches: 9. The CDR3 sequence is 14 residues long. The CDR3 protein is CASSLRQGADEQFF. CDR3 bases: TGTGCCAGTAGTCTGAGACAGGGCGCCGATGAGCAGTTCTTC. The full variable domain, its missing parts supplied by reference TRBV19 and TRBJ2-1, is DGGITQSPKYLFRKEGQNVTLSCEQNLNHDAMYWYRQDPGQGLRLIYYSQIVNDFQKGDIAEGYSVSREKKESFPLTVTSAQKNPTAFYLCASSLRQGADEQFFGPGTRLTVL.

The V call is TRBV6-5, the J call TRBJ2-7, with 8 bases identical to TRBD1. V gave up 8 bases and J gave up 4 bases; unmatched junction bases: 13. Per the germline V gene, CDR1 is MNHEY and CDR2 is SVGAGI. The CDR3 sequence is 15 residues long. In DNA form, the CDR3 reads TGTGCCAGCCGGCTTCAGACAGGGGATACGTACGAGCAGTACTTC. Residues: CASRLQTGDTYEQYF.

The rearrangement joins TRBV18 to TRBJ1-3, with D possibly matching TRBD1 (6 bases). From germline, CDR1 is KGHSH and CDR2 LQKENI. V was cut by 4 bases and J by 4 bases, with 11 bases left in between. The CDR3 loop spans 14 amino acids. This chain's CDR3 is CASSLQGGGNTIYF. The CDR3 DNA is TGTGCCAGCTCACTACAGGGTGGAGGAAACACCATATATTTT.

The chain has TRBV18 and TRBJ2-1, with 8 bases lining up with TRBD1. After removal of 3 bases from V and 16 bases from J, the junction contained 14 bases not matched to a gene. The CDR3 is 14 amino acids. The germline CDR1 and CDR2 sequences are KGHSH and LQKENI. DNA of the CDR3: TGTGCCAGCTCACCGGATTTGACAGGGGAAATTGGATTCTTC. The encoded protein is CASSPDLTGEIGFF.